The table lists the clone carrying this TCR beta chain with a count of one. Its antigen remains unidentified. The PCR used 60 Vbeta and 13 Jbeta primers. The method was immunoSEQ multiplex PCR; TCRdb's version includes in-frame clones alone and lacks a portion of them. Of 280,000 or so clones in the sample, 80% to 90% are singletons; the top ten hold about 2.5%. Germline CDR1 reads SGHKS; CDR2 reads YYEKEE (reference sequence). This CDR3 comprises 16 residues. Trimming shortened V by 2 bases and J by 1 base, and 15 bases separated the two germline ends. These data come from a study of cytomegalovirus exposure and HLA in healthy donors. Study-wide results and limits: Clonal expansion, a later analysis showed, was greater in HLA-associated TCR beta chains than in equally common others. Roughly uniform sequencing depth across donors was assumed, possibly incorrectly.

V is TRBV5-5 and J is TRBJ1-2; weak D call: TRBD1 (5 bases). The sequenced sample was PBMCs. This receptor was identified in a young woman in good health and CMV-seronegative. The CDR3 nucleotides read TGTGCCAGCAGCTTATTTGCAGGGAGGGATAACTATGGCTACACCTTC. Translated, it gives CASSLFAGRDNYGYTF.